The clone carrying this T cell receptor (beta chain) came up many times. The antigen is not known. Germline-derived CDR1 and CDR2 are SEHNR and FQNEAQ (reference sequence). After removal of 4 bases from V and 0 bases from J, the junction contained 3 bases not matched to a gene. This CDR3 is built from 16 residues. Amplification yielded TCR beta CDR3 regions, with RNA transcripts as the source. Using the HTBI primer set, a first-round RT-PCR was run on the TCR CDR3. Via MiXCR, TCRdb re-called the multiplex PCR reads, giving one row per CDR3 protein. In the table there are hundreds of thousands of distinct CDR3 sequences, approximately 20% of which are singletons. The data belong to a study of T cells in Graves' hyperthyroidism and ophthalmopathy. Notes on the study in general: Also found in blood were most expanded thyroid clonotypes above 0.001.

The source of this sequence is a middle-aged man with Graves' hyperthyroidism. Sequences were obtained from blood. The V and J genes are TRBV7-9 and TRBJ2-3; 11 positions match TRBD1. The DNA of the CDR3 is TGTGCCAGCAGCTCTTGGGACAGGGGGAGCACAGATACGCAGTATTTT. Translation: CASSSWDRGSTDTQYF.